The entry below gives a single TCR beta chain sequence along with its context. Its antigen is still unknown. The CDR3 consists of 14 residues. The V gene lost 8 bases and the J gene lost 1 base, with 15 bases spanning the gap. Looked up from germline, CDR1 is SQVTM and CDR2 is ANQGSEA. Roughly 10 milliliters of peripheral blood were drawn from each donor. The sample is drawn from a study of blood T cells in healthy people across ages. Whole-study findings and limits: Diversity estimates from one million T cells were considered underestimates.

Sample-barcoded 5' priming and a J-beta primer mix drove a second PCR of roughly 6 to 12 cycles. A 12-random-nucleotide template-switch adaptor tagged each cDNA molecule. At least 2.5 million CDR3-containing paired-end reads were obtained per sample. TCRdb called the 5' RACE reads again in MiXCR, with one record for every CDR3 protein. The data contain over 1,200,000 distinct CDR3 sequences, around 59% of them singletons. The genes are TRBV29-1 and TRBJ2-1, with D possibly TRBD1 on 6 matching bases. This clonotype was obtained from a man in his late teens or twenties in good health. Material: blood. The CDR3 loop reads CSSRGTISYNEQFF. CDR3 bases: TGCAGCTCCCGAGGGACAATTTCCTACAATGAGCAGTTCTTC.